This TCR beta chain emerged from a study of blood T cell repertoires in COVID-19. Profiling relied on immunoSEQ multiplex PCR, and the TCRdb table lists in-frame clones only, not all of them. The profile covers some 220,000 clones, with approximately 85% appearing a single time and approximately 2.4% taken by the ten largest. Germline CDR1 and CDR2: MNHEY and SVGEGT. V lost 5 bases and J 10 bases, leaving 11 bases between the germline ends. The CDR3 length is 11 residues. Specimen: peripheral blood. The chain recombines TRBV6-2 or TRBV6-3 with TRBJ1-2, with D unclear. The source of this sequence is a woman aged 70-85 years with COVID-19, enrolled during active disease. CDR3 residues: CASSAGGSYTF. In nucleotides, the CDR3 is TGTGCCAGCAGTGCCGGCGGTTCCTACACCTTC.